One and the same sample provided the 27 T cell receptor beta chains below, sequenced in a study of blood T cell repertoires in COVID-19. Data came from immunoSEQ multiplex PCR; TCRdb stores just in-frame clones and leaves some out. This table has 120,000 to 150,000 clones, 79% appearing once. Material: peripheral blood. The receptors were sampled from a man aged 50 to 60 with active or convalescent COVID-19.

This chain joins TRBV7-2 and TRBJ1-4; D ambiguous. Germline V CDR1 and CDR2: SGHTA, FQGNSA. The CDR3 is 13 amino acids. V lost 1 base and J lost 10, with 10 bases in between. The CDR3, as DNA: TGTGCCAGCAGCTTAGAGGCGGAGGGAAAACTGTTTTTT. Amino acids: CASSLEAEGKLFF.

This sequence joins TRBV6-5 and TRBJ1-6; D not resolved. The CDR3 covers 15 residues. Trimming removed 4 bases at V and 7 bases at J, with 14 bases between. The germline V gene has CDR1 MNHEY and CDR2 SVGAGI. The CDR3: CASSLPGSGNSPLHF. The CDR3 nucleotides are TGTGCCAGCAGTTTGCCGGGCAGCGGGAATTCACCCCTCCACTTT.

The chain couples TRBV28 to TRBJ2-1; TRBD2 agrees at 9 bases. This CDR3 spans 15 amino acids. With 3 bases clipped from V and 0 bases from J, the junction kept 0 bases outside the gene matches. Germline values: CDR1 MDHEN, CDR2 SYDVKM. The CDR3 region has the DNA TGTGCCAGCAGTTTTAGCGGGAGCTCCTACAATGAGCAGTTCTTC. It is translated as CASSFSGSSYNEQFF.

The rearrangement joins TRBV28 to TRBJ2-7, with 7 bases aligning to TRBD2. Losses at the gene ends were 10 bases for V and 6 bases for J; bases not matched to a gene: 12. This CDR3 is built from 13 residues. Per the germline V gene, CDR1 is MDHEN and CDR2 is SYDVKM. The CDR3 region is CATEKRGGLEQYF. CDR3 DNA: TGTGCCACCGAAAAGCGGGGAGGGCTCGAGCAGTACTTC.

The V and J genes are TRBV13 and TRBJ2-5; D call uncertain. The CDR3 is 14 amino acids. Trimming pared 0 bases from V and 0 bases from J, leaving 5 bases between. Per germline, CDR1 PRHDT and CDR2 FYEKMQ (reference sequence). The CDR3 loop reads CASSLGAYQETQYF. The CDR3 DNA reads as TGTGCCAGCAGCTTAGGTGCGTACCAAGAGACCCAGTACTTC. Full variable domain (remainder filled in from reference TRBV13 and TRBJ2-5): AAGVIQSPRHLIKEKRETATLKCYPIPRHDTVYWYQQGPGQDPQFLISFYEKMQSDKGSIPDRFSAQQFSDYHSELNMSSLELGDSALYFCASSLGAYQETQYFGPGTRLLVL.

CDR3 in DNA: TGTGCCAGCAGCTTTACCGGGGGAGGTGGCTACACCTTC. It codes for CASSFTGGGGYTF. The chain joins TRBV7-3 to TRBJ1-2, with D maybe TRBD1 (5 bases). V lost 3 bases and J 7 bases, leaving 12 bases between the germline ends. The CDR3 has 13 amino acids. CDR1 is SGHTA and CDR2 is FQGTGA in the germline V gene.

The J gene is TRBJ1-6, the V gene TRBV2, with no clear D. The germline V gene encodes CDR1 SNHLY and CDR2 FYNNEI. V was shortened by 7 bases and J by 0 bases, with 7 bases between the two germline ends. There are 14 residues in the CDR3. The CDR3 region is CASMRSSYNSPLHF. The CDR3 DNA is TGTGCCAGCATGCGGAGCTCCTATAATTCACCCCTCCACTTT.

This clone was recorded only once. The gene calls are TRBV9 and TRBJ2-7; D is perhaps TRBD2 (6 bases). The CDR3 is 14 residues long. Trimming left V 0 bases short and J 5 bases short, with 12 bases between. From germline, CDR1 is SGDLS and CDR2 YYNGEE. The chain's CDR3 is CASSVGRVWDEQYF. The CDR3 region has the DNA TGTGCCAGCAGCGTAGGGAGGGTTTGGGACGAGCAGTACTTC. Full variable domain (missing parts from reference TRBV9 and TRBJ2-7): DSGVTQTPKHLITATGQRVTLRCSPRSGDLSVYWYQQSLDQGLQFLIQYYNGEERAKGNILERFSAQQFPDLHSELNLSSLELGDSALYFCASSVGRVWDEQYFGPGTRLTVT.

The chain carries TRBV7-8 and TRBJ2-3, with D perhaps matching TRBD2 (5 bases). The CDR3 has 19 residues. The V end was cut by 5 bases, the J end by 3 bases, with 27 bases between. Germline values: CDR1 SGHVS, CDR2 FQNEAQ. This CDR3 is CASSPNLFRRRVGTDTQYF. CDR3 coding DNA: TGTGCCAGCAGCCCAAACCTCTTTCGACGGCGGGTCGGGACAGATACGCAGTATTTT.

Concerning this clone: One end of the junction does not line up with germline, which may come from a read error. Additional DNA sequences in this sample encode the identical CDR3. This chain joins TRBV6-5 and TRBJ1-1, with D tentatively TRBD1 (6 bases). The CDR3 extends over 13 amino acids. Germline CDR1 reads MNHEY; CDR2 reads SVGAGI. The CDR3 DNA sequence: TGTGCCAGCAGCTACTCTTTGGACAGCGAAGCTTTCTTT. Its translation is CASSYSLDSEAFF.

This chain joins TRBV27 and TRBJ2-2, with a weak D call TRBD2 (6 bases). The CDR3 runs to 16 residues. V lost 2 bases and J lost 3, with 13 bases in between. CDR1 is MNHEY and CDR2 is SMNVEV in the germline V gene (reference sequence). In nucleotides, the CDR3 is TGTGCCAGCAGTTTAGGTTGGGGGGTACACACCGGGGAGCTGTTTTTT. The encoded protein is CASSLGWGVHTGELFF.

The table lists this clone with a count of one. As DNA, the CDR3 is TGCGCCAGCAGCTATCAAGGACAGGGGTGGGACATTCAGTACTTC. Translated: CASSYQGQGWDIQYF. The chain combines TRBV5-1 with TRBJ2-4, with TRBD1 identical over 9 bases. Trimming cost V 3 bases and J 8 bases; bases outside gene matches: 9. The CDR3 sequence is 15 residues long. CDR1 and CDR2 (germline): SGHRS, YFSETQ.

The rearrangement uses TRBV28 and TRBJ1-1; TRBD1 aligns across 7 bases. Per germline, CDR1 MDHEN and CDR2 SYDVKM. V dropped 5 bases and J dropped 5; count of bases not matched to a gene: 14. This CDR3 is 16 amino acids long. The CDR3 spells CASSPRSTGVWTEAFF. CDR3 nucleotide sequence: TGTGCCAGCAGTCCCCGGTCCACAGGGGTTTGGACTGAAGCTTTCTTT.

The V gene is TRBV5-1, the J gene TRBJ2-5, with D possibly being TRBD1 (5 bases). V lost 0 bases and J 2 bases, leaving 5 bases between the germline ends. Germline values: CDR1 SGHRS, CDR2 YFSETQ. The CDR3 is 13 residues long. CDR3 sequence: CASSLGQQETQYF. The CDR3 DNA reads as TGCGCCAGCAGCTTGGGACAGCAAGAGACCCAGTACTTC.

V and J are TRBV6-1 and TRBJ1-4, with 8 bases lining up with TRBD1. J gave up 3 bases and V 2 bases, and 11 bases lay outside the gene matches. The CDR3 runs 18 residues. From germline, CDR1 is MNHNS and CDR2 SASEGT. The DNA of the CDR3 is TGTGCCAGCAGTGAACAGGGACAGGTTTTTTGGTCTAATGAAAAACTGTTTTTT. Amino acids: CASSEQGQVFWSNEKLFF.

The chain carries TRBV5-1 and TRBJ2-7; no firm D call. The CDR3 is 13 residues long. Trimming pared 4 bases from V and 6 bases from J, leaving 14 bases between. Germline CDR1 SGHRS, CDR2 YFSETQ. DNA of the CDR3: TGCGCCAGCAGCGAACAGAGCCCCCTCGAGCAGTACTTC. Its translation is CASSEQSPLEQYF.

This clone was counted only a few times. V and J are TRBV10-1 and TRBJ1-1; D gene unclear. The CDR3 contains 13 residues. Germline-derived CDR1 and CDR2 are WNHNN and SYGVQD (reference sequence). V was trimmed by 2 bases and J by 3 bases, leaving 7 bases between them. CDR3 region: CASSETDYTEAFF. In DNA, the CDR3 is TGCGCCAGCAGTGAGACGGACTACACTGAAGCTTTCTTT.

The CDR3 spells CASSTGGHQAFF. The CDR3 nucleotides are TGTGCCAGCAGTACAGGGGGTCATCAAGCTTTCTTT. The chain employs TRBV6-5 and TRBJ1-1; 8 nucleotides agree with TRBD1. The V and J ends lost 5 bases and 9 bases, in that order; junction bases with no gene match: 5. There are 12 residues in the CDR3. Germline lookup yields CDR1 MNHEY and CDR2 SVGAGI.

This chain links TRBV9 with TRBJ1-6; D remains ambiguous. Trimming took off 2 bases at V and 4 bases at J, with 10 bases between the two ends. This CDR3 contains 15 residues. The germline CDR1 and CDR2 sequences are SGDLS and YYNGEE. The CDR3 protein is CASSVGSEYNSPLHF. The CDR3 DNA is TGTGCCAGCAGCGTTGGGAGCGAATATAATTCACCCCTCCACTTT.

CDR3 nucleotide sequence: TGTGCCATCAGTGAGGGGCCCTCAGGGGCCAACGTCCTGACTTTC. Protein: CAISEGPSGANVLTF. The rearrangement uses TRBV10-3 and TRBJ2-6; unclear D gene. Trimming removed 2 bases from V and 4 bases from J, with 9 bases in between. The CDR3 is 15 amino acids. Germline V gene lookup returns CDR1 ENHRY and CDR2 SYGVKD.

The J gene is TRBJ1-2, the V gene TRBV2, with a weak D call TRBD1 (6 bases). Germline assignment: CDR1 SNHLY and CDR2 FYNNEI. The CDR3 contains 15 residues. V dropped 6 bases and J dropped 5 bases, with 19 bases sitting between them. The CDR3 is CASRTGSGTKYGYTF. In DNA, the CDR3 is TGTGCCAGCAGGACAGGATCCGGGACAAAGTATGGCTACACCTTC.

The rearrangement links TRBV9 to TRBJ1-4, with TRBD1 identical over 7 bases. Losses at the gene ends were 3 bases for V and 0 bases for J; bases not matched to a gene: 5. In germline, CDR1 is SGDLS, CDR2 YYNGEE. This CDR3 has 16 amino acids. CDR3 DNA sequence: TGTGCCAGCAGCGCCCGTGGGACAGCAACTAATGAAAAACTGTTTTTT. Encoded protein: CASSARGTATNEKLFF. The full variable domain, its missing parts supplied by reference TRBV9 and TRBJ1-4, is DSGVTQTPKHLITATGQRVTLRCSPRSGDLSVYWYQQSLDQGLQFLIQYYNGEERAKGNILERFSAQQFPDLHSELNLSSLELGDSALYFCASSARGTATNEKLFFGSGTQLSVL.

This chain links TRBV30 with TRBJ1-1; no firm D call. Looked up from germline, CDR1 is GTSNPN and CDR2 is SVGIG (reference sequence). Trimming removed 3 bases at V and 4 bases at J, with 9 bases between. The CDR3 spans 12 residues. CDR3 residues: CAWSRGGTEAFF. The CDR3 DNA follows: TGTGCCTGGAGCCGGGGTGGCACTGAAGCTTTCTTT.

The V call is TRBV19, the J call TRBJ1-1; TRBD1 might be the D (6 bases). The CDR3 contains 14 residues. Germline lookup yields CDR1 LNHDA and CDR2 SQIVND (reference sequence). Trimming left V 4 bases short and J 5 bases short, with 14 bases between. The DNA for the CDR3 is TGTGCCAGTAGTAGCCAACAGGGAGGGACTGAAGCTTTCTTT. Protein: CASSSQQGGTEAFF.

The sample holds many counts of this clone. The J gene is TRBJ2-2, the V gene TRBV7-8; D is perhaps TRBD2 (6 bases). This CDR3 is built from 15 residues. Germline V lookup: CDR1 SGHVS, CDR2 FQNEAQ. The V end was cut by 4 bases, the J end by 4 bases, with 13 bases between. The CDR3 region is CASSYGGGSTGELFF. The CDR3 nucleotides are TGTGCCAGCAGCTACGGTGGGGGGTCCACCGGGGAGCTGTTTTTT.

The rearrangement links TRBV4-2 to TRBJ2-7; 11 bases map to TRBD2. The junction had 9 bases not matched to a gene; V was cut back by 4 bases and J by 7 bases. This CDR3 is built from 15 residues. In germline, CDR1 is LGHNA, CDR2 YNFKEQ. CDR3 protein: CASSRELAGAREQYF. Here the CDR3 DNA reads TGTGCCAGCAGCCGTGAACTAGCGGGAGCGCGAGAGCAGTACTTC.

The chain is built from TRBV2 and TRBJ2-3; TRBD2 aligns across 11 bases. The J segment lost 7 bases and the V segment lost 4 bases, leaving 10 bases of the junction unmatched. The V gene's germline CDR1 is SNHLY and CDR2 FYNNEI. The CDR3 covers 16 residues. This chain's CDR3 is CASSVRGTSGPNTQYF. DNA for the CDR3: TGTGCCAGCAGTGTAAGAGGGACTAGCGGCCCTAATACGCAGTATTTT. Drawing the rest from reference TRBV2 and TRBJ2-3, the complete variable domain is EPEVTQTPSHQVTQMGQEVILRCVPISNHLYFYWYRQILGQKVEFLVSFYNNEISEKSEIFDDQFSVERPDGSNFTLKIRSTKLEDSAMYFCASSVRGTSGPNTQYFGPGTRLTVL.